The subject of this entry is one TCR beta chain. What it binds is unknown. Some clones are missing from TCRdb's copy, which holds only in-frame ones; the method was immunoSEQ multiplex PCR. The table lists about 30,000 clones, 65% to 85% of them singletons, with under 8.5% in the top ten. V dropped 4 bases and J dropped 9 bases, with 12 bases sitting between them. Germline assignment: CDR1 SGHVS and CDR2 FQNEAQ. CDR3 size: 12 residues. Time point: week 23, last vaccination. Alongside topical imiquimod, each dose of vaccine comprised 300 ug of mutant IDH1 20-mer peptide. Each of the donors came in with new WHO grade 3 or 4 astrocytomas that were IDH1-mutant and ATRX-lost. This entry is derived from a study of a mutant IDH1 vaccine in newly diagnosed glioma. Study at large: Beginning 4-6 weeks after radiotherapy alone, or with temozolomide cycles, vaccination took place. Treated individuals were around 62% male and about 38% female, averaging 40.4 years of age.

The TCR sequence derives from a young woman with glioma. The rearrangement uses TRBV7-8 and TRBJ1-2, with D hard to call. This specimen was PBMCs, taken from a glioma patient whose treatment included an IDH1 peptide vaccine. CDR3 amino acids: CASSSELMSYTF. CDR3 bases: TGTGCCAGCAGCTCCGAGCTGATGAGCTACACCTTC. Supplemented by reference TRBV7-8 and TRBJ1-2, the full variable domain reads GAGVSQSPRYKVAKRGQDVALRCDPISGHVSLFWYQQALGQGPEFLTYFQNEAQLDKSGLPSDRFFAERPEGSVSTLKIQRTQQEDSAVYLCASSSELMSYTFGSGTRLTVV.